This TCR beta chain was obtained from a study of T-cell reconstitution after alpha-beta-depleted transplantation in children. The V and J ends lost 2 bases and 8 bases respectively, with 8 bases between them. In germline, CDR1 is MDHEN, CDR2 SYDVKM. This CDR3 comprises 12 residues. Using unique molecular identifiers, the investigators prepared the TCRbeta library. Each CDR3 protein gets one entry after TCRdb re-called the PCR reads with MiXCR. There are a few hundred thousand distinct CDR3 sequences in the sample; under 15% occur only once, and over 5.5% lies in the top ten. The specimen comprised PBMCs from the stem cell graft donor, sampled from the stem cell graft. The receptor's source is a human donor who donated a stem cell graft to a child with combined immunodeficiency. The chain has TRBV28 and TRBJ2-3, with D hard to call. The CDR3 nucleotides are TGTGCCAGCAGTTTAGAATGGGGTACGCAGTATTTT. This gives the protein CASSLEWGTQYF.